This TCR beta chain is from a study of PD-1 blockade in classical Hodgkin lymphoma. V was clipped by 5 bases and J by 5 bases; unmatched bases: 10. The length of the CDR3 is 16 residues. In germline, CDR1 is LNHDA, CDR2 SQIVND (reference sequence). Using immunoSEQ multiplex PCR, the repertoire was profiled, and TCRdb retains in-frame clones only, with some absent. The sample carries tens of thousands of clones, around 82% recorded once. Each and every patient relapsed after autologous stem cell transplantation, and patients got differing brentuximab vedotin exposure. The chain uses TRBV19 and TRBJ2-5, with TRBD1 matching over 11 bases. The clonotype was recovered from a human donor with classical Hodgkin lymphoma. The specimen comprised peripheral blood mononuclear cells (PBMCs), sampled before the second cycle of nivolumab. This CDR3 reads CASSPRTGGIGETQYF. CDR3 in DNA: TGTGCCAGTAGTCCGAGGACAGGGGGCATAGGGGAGACCCAGTACTTC.